This T cell receptor (beta chain) was sequenced in a study of brain T cells in children with intractable seizures. Regarding the study as a whole: Viral specificity was inferred only from CDR3 similarity; HCMV serostatus was unknown. Absence of clones before surgery may stem from lower sequencing depth.

Assay: immunoSEQ multiplex PCR; the TCRdb copy retains only in-frame clones and omits some. The sample lists about 350,000 clones; about 93% were seen once. On this clone: Antigen unknown.

Indicated time point: blood from clinic visit 5 months post-surgery; TSC patient then seizure free. Sequencing was limited to surgery cases with top T cell transcript signatures in brain tissue. At least one anti-epileptic drug was given before surgery. The J segment lost 3 bases and the V segment lost 1 base, leaving 9 bases of the junction unmatched. In germline, CDR1 is MGHRA, CDR2 YSYEKL. The CDR3 is 17 residues long. The specimen comprised peripheral blood, sampled roughly 5 months after surgery. This chain links TRBV4-1 with TRBJ2-3; 8 bases line up with TRBD1. This sequence was found in a boy under two years old with tuberous sclerosis and intractable seizures. Here the CDR3 DNA reads TGCGCCAGCAGCCAAGCAACACCGGGACAGGCAACAGATACGCAGTATTTT. It translates to CASSQATPGQATDTQYF.